This paragraph reports one TCR beta chain. Its antigen is not known. The source of the sample is a study of T cell responses to AZD1222 COVID-19 vaccine. TCRdb keeps only in-frame clones here, not all; method: immunoSEQ multiplex PCR. Seen here are approximately 160,000 clones, 90% observed once, and the top ten hold approximately 2.8%. The CDR3 is 18 residues long. Germline V gene sequence: CDR1 LGHDT, CDR2 YNNKEL (reference sequence). Trimming stripped 0 bases from V and 8 bases from J, with 23 bases between. Study results and limitations: Baseline testing showed seropositivity in only six AZD1222 recipients. Mapped onto spike, vaccine-associated CD4 TCRs spanned it and were dominant at 160-218 and 743-854.

This sequence was found in an adult in good health. The J gene is TRBJ2-1, the V gene TRBV3-1 (or the pseudogene TRBV3-2); D ambiguous. The source material was peripheral blood, sampled on day 0 of AZD1222 vaccination. CDR3 in DNA: TGTGCCAGCAGCCAAGATAGAAGGTTGGGGAACTCCTGGGATGAGCAGTTCTTC. It encodes CASSQDRRLGNSWDEQFF.